This TCR beta chain derives from a study of T cell repertoires in cytomegalovirus infection. Study information: Public TCR beta signatures indicated both CMV infection and matching HLA type.

Findings of the study overall: CMV carriers with the relevant HLA were identified by cumulative public TCR beta family frequency. CMV-specific TCR beta clonotypes restricted by HLA-C were the ones dominating the ex vivo response.

TCRdb analysed the reads with MiXCR anew, one entry per CDR3 protein. The table records about 140,000 distinct CDR3 sequences, 5.5% to 7% of them present only once. This clonotype was seen many times. Its antigen is not identified. Germline lookup yields CDR1 SGHTA and CDR2 FQGNSA. The CDR3 contains 11 residues. Trimming pared 5 bases from V and 2 bases from J, leaving 4 bases between. V is TRBV7-2 and J is TRBJ2-7; no reliable D call. This receptor was taken from a human donor in good health (CMV status not recorded). Some clones in this sample may be carry-over from other donors' samples. Sequenced input: PBMCs. CDR3 protein: CASSTAYEQYF. CDR3 DNA sequence: TGTGCCAGCAGCACGGCCTACGAGCAGTACTTC. The full variable domain, with the rest looked up from reference TRBV7-2 and TRBJ2-7, is GAGVSQSPSNKVTEKGKDVELRCDPISGHTALYWYRQSLGQGLEFLIYFQGNSAPDKSGLPSDRFSAERTGGSVSTLTIQRTQQEDSAVYLCASSTAYEQYFGPGTRLTVT.